This TCR beta chain was captured in a study of T cells after posttransplantation cyclophosphamide. Study observations and caveats: Recipient CMV seropositivity and CMV reactivation strongly tracked TRB clonality. Tissue-infiltrating T cells from skin or gut overlapped little with blood T cells.

Busulfan-fludarabine conditioning, marrow transplant, and cyclophosphamide on days +3 and +4 were administered. The protocol was immunoSEQ multiplex PCR, while the TCRdb copy is restricted to in-frame clones and leaves out a portion. The sample has over 10,000 clones, roughly 2% seen once. A word on this clone: Its specificity is unknown.

In germline, CDR1 is SGHVS, CDR2 FNYEAQ. The CDR3 spans 16 residues. Trimming pared 4 bases from V and 0 bases from J, leaving 14 bases between. This TCR derives from a young adult male patient who received an allogeneic stem cell transplant from a related donor, was CMV-positive, and had no GVHD. Some T cells may have come from the graft donor. The sample in question was PBMCs, obtained after allogeneic stem cell transplant with posttransplant cyclophosphamide. The chain recombines TRBV7-6 with TRBJ2-3; D possibly corresponds to TRBD2 (6 bases). The CDR3 reads CASSSPYGTSTDTQYF. The DNA of the CDR3 is TGTGCCAGCAGCTCTCCGTACGGGACTAGCACAGATACGCAGTATTTT.